This TCR beta chain was captured by sequencing in a study of monozygotic twins with inflammatory bowel disease (dated by TCRdb to between 2018 and 2021). Study-level background: A total of 28 monozygotic twin pairs were included in the full study, comprising nine German pairs (four IBD-concordant, five IBD-discordant) and 19 IBD-discordant Danish pairs. Disease-associated traits were sought mainly through comparisons between IBD patients and their genetically identical healthy co-twins within discordant pairs. Each individual had, on average, about 151 000 unique TCRalpha sequences and 181 000 unique TCRbeta sequences available for analysis. Points the paper makes about the study in general: Compared with healthy twins, IBD patients shared fewer clonotypes with other individuals, and the difference was most pronounced in patients with signs of disease activity. Differing immunosuppressive treatments among patients may have added background noise and inter-individual variability to the repertoires. The analysis was unable to tell different T cell subtypes apart. TCRbeta repertoire diversity, by inverse Simpson index, was decreased in IBD patients compared with their healthy co-twins. Repertoire similarity did not differ between concordant and discordant twins, possibly due to limited statistical power. The results gave no support for a single strong signal or clonotype linked to IBD.

Worth noting for this clonotype: Its antigen is not yet known.

From each donor, an approximately 2.7 ml peripheral blood sample was collected into PAXgene tubes and kept at -80 degrees C. Without T cell sorting, total RNA was isolated from whole blood using the PAXgene blood miRNA kit on an automated QIAcube. Deep TCRalpha and TCRbeta repertoire profiling with unique molecular barcoding was performed on peripheral blood of monozygotic twin pairs concordant or discordant for inflammatory bowel disease. Smoking habits were recorded for all twin pairs, and each individual was classified as a current, former or never smoker. Including the terminal cysteine and phenylalanine, the CDR3 comprises 15 residues. The DNA sequence is not available. CDR1 and CDR2 are read off the germline V gene as SGHTA and FQGNSA. Library generation was performed with 5' RACE. The input for every TCR library was 3500 ng of total RNA. For each sample, cDNA synthesis with SMARTScribe reverse transcriptase was split into eight separate reactions. During cDNA synthesis, unique molecular identifiers containing a 6-nucleotide sample barcode were introduced by template switching. Amplification of TCRalpha and TCRbeta cDNA involved two nested PCRs of approximately 16 and 10 cycles, and each PCR was followed by bead purification. Before amplification, the cDNA was treated with uracil DNA-glycosylase and purified using the QIAquick PCR purification kit. The second PCR was the step at which Illumina TruSeq-compatible adapters and sample-specific barcodes were added. Library quality and concentration were checked on TapeStation and Qubit, and libraries were pooled at around 4.9 ng each. Pooled libraries were sequenced on an Illumina HiSeq2500 single-index Rapid Run with 2 x 100 bp reads and custom sequencing primers. The paper's processing steps were these. UMI-based consensus assembly with MiGEC version 1.2.6 was used to correct PCR and sequencing errors. V(D)J alignment, clonotype assembly and CDR3 extraction were performed with MiXCR version 2.1.1. Gene usage, clonotype sharing and MAIT/NKT TCR abundance were normalised by analysing the top 1000, 10 000 and 20 000 clonotypes per sample. After downsampling to 27 000 UMIs, diversity was calculated as the inverse Simpson index using the vegan R package. Paired Mann-Whitney U tests on discordant twin pairs were used, with Benjamini-Hochberg multiple-testing correction. Once TCRdb had reprocessed the reads, it stored one entry per CDR3 protein sequence and supplied no DNA. The V and J calls here are based on TCRdb, not the publication. The table for this sample records a few hundred thousand distinct CDR3 sequences. 2% to 3% of the sample is in the top ten clones.

The origin of this receptor is a human donor with ulcerative colitis or Crohn's disease, or a healthy co-twin of an affected twin (not recorded which). Rearrangement joined TRBV7-2 to TRBJ2-7; TCRdb indicates TRBD1, and absent DNA this call remains unverified. Sequenced: blood. The CDR3 protein sequence reads: CASSLGGTGGYEQYF.